This entry features one T cell receptor beta chain sequence. The antigen is undetermined. As the method for making TCR beta libraries, quantitative 5'-RACE with molecular barcodes was used. MiXCR, applied by TCRdb to the 5' RACE reads, yields one record per CDR3 protein. The sample records 250,000 to 300,000 distinct CDR3 sequences, 20% being singletons. The V gene's germline CDR1 is SGHRS and CDR2 YFSETQ. The CDR3 is 15 residues long. The V and J ends lost 4 bases and 2 bases respectively, with 13 bases between them. This sample stems from a study of CD8 T cells in ankylosing spondylitis. Study-wide results and limits: Researchers report that disease-linked clones proved CD8+ and relatively rare in peripheral blood. Previously reported in reactive arthritis synovial fluid and blood were some of the motif variants. Ankylosing spondylitis blood appeared to carry a characteristic TCR beta motif of under ten highly homologous variants.

The TCR sequence derives from a male donor with ankylosing spondylitis or in good health (not recorded which). V and J are TRBV5-1 and TRBJ2-1; a possible D gene is TRBD1 (5 bases). The specimen was blood, either unsorted or a sorted T cell fraction (not recorded which). The CDR3 nucleotides read TGCGCCAGCAGCGCCGGCAAGGGGCCCTACAATGAGCAGTTCTTC. It is translated as CASSAGKGPYNEQFF.